Presented here are 31 T cell receptor beta chains from one specimen sequenced in a study of lymphopenia after photon versus proton radiotherapy. TCRdb keeps only in-frame clones here, not all; method: immunoSEQ multiplex PCR. The repertoire holds 53,000 or so clones, with around four fifths as singletons. Sample: peripheral blood, taken from a patient treated with photon-based radiotherapy. The receptors were gathered from a man aged 50-60 years with gastric cancer.

This clone came up once. The chain joins TRBV7-9 to TRBJ2-7, with no clear D. Germline assignment: CDR1 SEHNR and CDR2 FQNEAQ (reference sequence). V lost 0 bases and J lost 0, with 9 bases in between. The CDR3 is 15 residues long. The CDR3 loop reads CASSLAEVPSYEQYF. CDR3 bases: TGTGCCAGCAGCTTAGCTGAGGTCCCCTCCTACGAGCAGTACTTC.

This clone was seen once. The chain combines TRBV2 with TRBJ2-3; either TRBD1 or TRBD2 may fit D (5 bases each). Trimming cost V 6 bases and J 2 bases, with 18 bases left between them. Germline lookup yields CDR1 SNHLY and CDR2 FYNNEI. This CDR3 has 16 residues. The CDR3 protein is CASSPGEGWNTDTQYF. CDR3 DNA: TGTGCCAGCAGCCCAGGAGAGGGGTGGAACACAGATACGCAGTATTTT. The complete variable domain, with remaining parts taken from reference TRBV2 and TRBJ2-3, reads EPEVTQTPSHQVTQMGQEVILRCVPISNHLYFYWYRQILGQKVEFLVSFYNNEISEKSEIFDDQFSVERPDGSNFTLKIRSTKLEDSAMYFCASSPGEGWNTDTQYFGPGTRLTVL.

The chain couples TRBV4-1 to TRBJ2-7; 7 nucleotides agree with TRBD2. This CDR3 contains 15 residues. Germline V CDR1 and CDR2: MGHRA, YSYEKL. The trim removed 0 bases at V and 5 bases at J, leaving 7 bases unmatched. The CDR3 reads CASSQDGTRGDEQYF. DNA of the CDR3: TGCGCCAGCAGCCAAGATGGGACCCGGGGGGACGAGCAGTACTTC.

This chain connects TRBV2 to TRBJ2-1; 12 nucleotides line up with TRBD2. CDR1 is SNHLY and CDR2 is FYNNEI in the germline V gene. J lost 0 bases, V lost 6 bases, and 3 bases had no gene match. The CDR3 contains 16 residues. CDR3 in amino acids: CASRGLAGPSYNEQFF. The CDR3 DNA reads TGTGCCAGCAGGGGACTAGCGGGCCCCTCCTACAATGAGCAGTTCTTC.

The chain joins TRBV18 to TRBJ1-2; no clear D. Germline V gene data show CDR1 as KGHSH and CDR2 as LQKENI. The CDR3 consists of 15 residues. V was cut by 6 bases and J by 2 bases, with 16 bases left in between. CDR3 sequence reads: CASSLLGQENYGYTF. CDR3 DNA sequence: TGTGCCAGCTCGCTCCTCGGTCAGGAGAACTATGGCTACACCTTC.

This chain uses TRBV30 with TRBJ1-3; no reliable D call. CDR1 and CDR2 (germline): GTSNPN, SVGIG (reference sequence). Trimming shortened V by 3 bases and J by 0 bases, and 12 bases separated the two germline ends. The CDR3 totals 15 residues. CDR3 protein: CAWRSPRISGNTIYF. The CDR3 region has the DNA TGTGCCTGGAGGTCTCCCAGAATCTCTGGAAACACCATATATTTT.

The genes are TRBV4-1 and TRBJ1-2; D possibly corresponds to TRBD1 (6 bases). The CDR3 runs 18 residues. V was clipped by 0 bases and J by 6 bases, with 23 bases between them. The germline gives CDR1 MGHRA, CDR2 YSYEKL. The CDR3 coding sequence is TGCGCCAGCAGCCAAGATAGGGGGAGGACAGTGATAACCGATGGCTACACCTTC. Its protein is CASSQDRGRTVITDGYTF.

The chain has TRBV18 and TRBJ2-2; TRBD2 aligns across 9 bases. The V gene's germline CDR1 is KGHSH and CDR2 LQKENI. The CDR3 has 17 residues. Trimming at V came to 3 bases and at J to 1 base, leaving 6 bases not matched to a gene. Written as DNA, the CDR3 is TGTGCCAGCTCACCCAATTCACTAGCGGGGAACACCGGGGAGCTGTTTTTT. This translates into CASSPNSLAGNTGELFF.

This clone was detected only once. V gene TRBV2 combines with J gene TRBJ2-3; D may be TRBD2 (5 bases). Germline CDR1 is SNHLY and CDR2 is FYNNEI. The ends were cut back, 4 bases at V and 2 bases at J, with 16 bases in the middle. This CDR3 comprises 16 residues. DNA of the CDR3: TGTGCCAGCAGTGGTTCTTGGAGGCTCACCACAGATACGCAGTATTTT. It yields the protein CASSGSWRLTTDTQYF.

Here the CDR3 reads CASSFIAGTSGYEQYF. DNA of the CDR3: TGTGCCAGCAGCTTCATAGCGGGGACTAGCGGGTACGAGCAGTACTTC. This rearrangement joins TRBV7-8 to TRBJ2-7; 12 nucleotides match TRBD2. This CDR3 comprises 16 residues. From germline, CDR1 is SGHVS and CDR2 FQNEAQ. Trimming removed 3 bases from V and 4 bases from J; junction bases left unmatched: 7.

This clone was counted once. The junction does not match germline at one end; this may be a read error. The V call is TRBV5-1, the J call TRBJ2-3, with 7 bases aligning to TRBD1. Germline V gene lookup returns CDR1 SGHRS and CDR2 YFSETQ. The CDR3 consists of 13 residues. The CDR3 spells CASSFGSSDRPMF. CDR3 nucleotides: TGCGCCAGCAGCTTCGGGTCCTCGGACAGGCCCATGTTT.

The chain is built from TRBV7-9 and TRBJ2-7; no reliable D call. Germline V gene sequence: CDR1 SEHNR, CDR2 FQNEAQ (reference sequence). The CDR3 spans 10 residues. V was cut by 5 bases and J by 3 bases, with 2 bases left in between. CDR3 region: CASSLYEQYF. The CDR3 DNA follows: TGTGCCAGCAGCCTCTACGAGCAGTACTTC.

The rearrangement uses TRBV12-2 and TRBJ2-2; the D call of TRBD2 is as the table states it, not checked on the DNA. TRBV12-2 is deemed a pseudogene. The CDR3 totals 18 residues. The CDR3 here is CASRSRTSGIANTGELFF. CDR3 DNA sequence: TGTGCAAGTCGCTCCCGGACTAGCGGGATCGCGAACACCGGGGAGCTGTTTTTT.

This clone was detected a few times. CDR3 bases: TGTGCCAGCAGCACAGGGACTTTTGGTCAGCCCCAGCATTTT. It yields the protein CASSTGTFGQPQHF. The chain combines TRBV25-1 with TRBJ1-5, with a weak D call TRBD1 (6 bases). Germline assignment: CDR1 MGHDK and CDR2 SYGVNS. The CDR3 covers 14 residues. V was clipped by 6 bases and J by 6 bases, with 15 bases between them. Complete variable domain (other parts from reference TRBV25-1 and TRBJ1-5): EADIYQTPRYLVIGTGKKITLECSQTMGHDKMYWYQQDPGMELHLIHYSYGVNSTEKGDLSSESTVSRIRTEHFPLTLESARPSHTSQYLCASSTGTFGQPQHFGDGTRLSIL.

V gene TRBV19 combines with J gene TRBJ1-4; D is ambiguous. Trimming took 3 bases from V and 0 from J, leaving 8 bases between them. The CDR3 is made up of 15 amino acids. CDR1 and CDR2 from the germline V gene are LNHDA and SQIVND (reference sequence). The CDR3 loop is CASSMPGTTNEKLFF. The CDR3 DNA follows: TGTGCCAGTAGTATGCCCGGGACAACTAATGAAAAACTGTTTTTT.

The chain is built from TRBV6-5 and TRBJ1-4; TRBD1 matches at 7 bases. The CDR3 is 15 amino acids. Trimming at V came to 0 bases and at J to 3 bases, leaving 1 base not matched to a gene. Germline loops: CDR1 MNHEY, CDR2 SVGAGI. The CDR3 coding sequence is TGTGCCAGCAGTTACTCGGGGACAGCTAATGAAAAACTGTTTTTT. It yields the protein CASSYSGTANEKLFF.

The rearrangement links TRBV19 to TRBJ2-1, with 12 bases fitting TRBD2. The trim removed 5 bases at V and 5 bases at J, leaving 4 bases unmatched. Germline loops: CDR1 LNHDA, CDR2 SQIVND (reference sequence). The CDR3 length is 15 residues. CDR3 sequence: CASSVTSGRHNEQFF. The CDR3 coding sequence is TGTGCCAGTAGTGTGACTAGCGGGAGACACAATGAGCAGTTCTTC.

The chain links TRBV30 to TRBJ2-3, with TRBD2 identical over 8 bases. Germline CDR1 is GTSNPN and CDR2 is SVGIG (reference sequence). V lost 4 bases to trimming and J lost 1 base; unmatched junction nucleotides: 4. The CDR3 loop spans 14 amino acids. The chain's CDR3 is CAWTPGLGTDTQYF. CDR3 bases: TGTGCCTGGACTCCGGGACTAGGCACAGATACGCAGTATTTT.

The J gene is TRBJ1-1, the V gene TRBV9, with no clear D. V dropped 0 bases and J dropped 11 bases, with 14 bases sitting between them. Per germline, CDR1 SGDLS and CDR2 YYNGEE. This CDR3 spans 13 amino acids. The CDR3 DNA sequence: TGTGCCAGCAGCGTAGATCTCTACGTAAAGGCTTTCTTT. Protein sequence: CASSVDLYVKAFF.

The CDR3 nucleotides read TGCGCCAGCAGCTTCGGGCGGGAGACCCAGTACTTC. Amino acid sequence: CASSFGRETQYF. This rearrangement joins TRBV5-1 to TRBJ2-5, with no clear D. V dropped 2 bases and J dropped 5 bases, with 7 bases sitting between them. The germline gives CDR1 SGHRS, CDR2 YFSETQ. This CDR3 comprises 12 residues.

There are a few counts of this clone. The CDR3 protein is CASSPILAGGNIQYF. The CDR3 DNA reads as TGTGCCAGCAGTCCCATCCTAGCGGGAGGAAACATTCAGTACTTC. The V call is TRBV7-6, the J call TRBJ2-4; 11 nucleotides match TRBD2. Trimming at V came to 6 bases and at J to 6 bases, leaving 7 bases not matched to a gene. This CDR3 spans 15 amino acids. The V gene's germline CDR1 is SGHVS and CDR2 FNYEAQ.

This chain uses TRBV29-1 with TRBJ2-7; tentatively, D is TRBD2 (6 bases). Germline CDR1 SQVTM, CDR2 ANQGSEA. The CDR3 consists of 11 residues. Deletions cut 6 bases from V and 1 base from J, with 7 bases between. The CDR3: CSVTSSYEQYF. As DNA, the CDR3 is TGCAGCGTGACTAGTTCCTACGAGCAGTACTTC.

This rearrangement joins TRBV27 to TRBJ1-1, with 8 nucleotides matching TRBD1. CDR1 is MNHEY and CDR2 is SMNVEV in the germline V gene (reference sequence). CDR3 length equals 17 residues. V lost 6 bases and J lost 1; bases outside the gene matches: 13. CDR3 nucleotide sequence: TGTGCCAGCAGCAATCAGGGGGCGCGACCCACGAACACTGAAGCTTTCTTT. It is translated as CASSNQGARPTNTEAFF.

The chain joins TRBV27 to TRBJ1-4; D is unclear. This CDR3 comprises 15 residues. CDR1 is MNHEY and CDR2 is SMNVEV in the germline V gene (reference sequence). V lost 3 bases to trimming and J lost 6 bases, with 14 bases between them. In DNA, the CDR3 is TGTGCCAGCAGTTTTATTGGGCTCGGTGATGAAAAACTGTTTTTT. This translates into CASSFIGLGDEKLFF.

The V call is TRBV19, the J call TRBJ1-5; 8 bases are a match to TRBD1. The CDR3 runs 13 residues. Germline trimming cut 9 bases from V and 6 bases from J; bases unmatched to any gene: 7. From germline, CDR1 is LNHDA and CDR2 SQIVND (reference sequence). CDR3 sequence: CASSGQGGQPQHF. CDR3 DNA: TGTGCCAGCTCAGGACAGGGCGGTCAGCCCCAGCATTTT.

This clone was counted at least ten times. Other DNA sequences in the same sample also yield this CDR3. This chain uses TRBV28 with TRBJ2-7; 7 positions agree with TRBD2. The CDR3 length is 15 residues. V lost 1 base, J lost 3 bases, and 6 bases stayed unmatched. From germline, CDR1 is MDHEN and CDR2 SYDVKM. DNA of the CDR3: TGTGCCAGCAGTTTATTGGGGGGGGACCTCTACGAGCAGTACTTC. Translated, it gives CASSLLGGDLYEQYF.

The chain joins TRBV7-6 to TRBJ2-4, with D maybe TRBD1 (5 bases). The CDR3 contains 17 residues. Germline V gives CDR1 SGHVS, CDR2 FNYEAQ. V was pared by 2 bases and J by 3 bases, with 17 bases between. The CDR3, as DNA: TGTGCCAGCAGCTTAAGATCCGCAGGGTACGGCAAAAACATTCAGTACTTC. It yields the protein CASSLRSAGYGKNIQYF.

The chain carries TRBV15 and TRBJ1-4; 9 bases line up with TRBD1. V lost 1 base, J lost 7 bases, and 7 bases stayed unmatched. In germline, CDR1 is LNHNV, CDR2 YYDKDF (reference sequence). This CDR3 contains 16 residues. The CDR3 is CATSRVTGGGGEKLFF. CDR3 bases: TGTGCCACCAGCAGAGTGACAGGGGGTGGGGGTGAAAAACTGTTTTTT.

This chain joins TRBV7-6 and TRBJ2-1; D is ambiguous. The germline V gene has CDR1 SGHVS and CDR2 FNYEAQ. The CDR3 length is 13 residues. Trimming pared 1 base from V and 4 bases from J, leaving 5 bases between. The CDR3 coding sequence is TGTGCCAGCAGCTTAGACCAGTACAATGAGCAGTTCTTC. Translated: CASSLDQYNEQFF. The variable domain in full, completed from reference TRBV7-6 and TRBJ2-1, reads GAGVSQSPRYKVTKRGQDVALRCDPISGHVSLYWYRQALGQGPEFLTYFNYEAQQDKSGLPNDRFSAERPEGSISTLTIQRTEQRDSAMYRCASSLDQYNEQFFGPGTRLTVL.

The chain has TRBV29-1 and TRBJ2-1; D call uncertain. Trimming removed 0 bases from V and 2 bases from J, with 5 bases in between. This CDR3 spans 13 amino acids. The germline gives CDR1 SQVTM, CDR2 ANQGSEA. The CDR3 here is CSVEETAYNEQFF. As DNA, the CDR3 is TGCAGCGTTGAAGAGACGGCCTACAATGAGCAGTTCTTC.

This clone was counted between two and nine times. The V and J genes are TRBV7-7 and TRBJ1-5; D is undetermined. This CDR3 contains 14 residues. Germline V gene lookup returns CDR1 SSHAT and CDR2 FNYEAQ (reference sequence). Trimming took 5 bases from V and 5 from J, leaving 13 bases between them. The CDR3 reads CASSRRARYQPQHF. DNA of the CDR3: TGTGCCAGCAGCCGACGAGCCCGGTATCAGCCCCAGCATTTT.